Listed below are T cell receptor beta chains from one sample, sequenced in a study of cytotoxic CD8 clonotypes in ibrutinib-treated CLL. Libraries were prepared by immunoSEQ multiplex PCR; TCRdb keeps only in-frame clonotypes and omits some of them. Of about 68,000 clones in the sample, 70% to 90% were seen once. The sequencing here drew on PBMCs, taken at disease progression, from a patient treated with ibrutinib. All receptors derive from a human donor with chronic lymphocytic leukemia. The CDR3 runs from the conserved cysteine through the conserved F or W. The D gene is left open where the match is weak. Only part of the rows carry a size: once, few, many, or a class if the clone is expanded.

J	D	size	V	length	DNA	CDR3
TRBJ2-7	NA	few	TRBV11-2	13	TGTGCCAGCAGCTTAGATATGAGGGACGAGCAGTACTTC	CASSLDMRDEQYF
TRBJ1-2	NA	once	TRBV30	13	TGTGCCTCGGGCAGGGCCATTAACTATGGCTACACCTTC	CASGRAINYGYTF
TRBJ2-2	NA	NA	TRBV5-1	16	TGCGCCAGCAGCCCTCGAGGGACAACGAACACCGGGGAGCTGTTTTTT	CASSPRGTTNTGELFF
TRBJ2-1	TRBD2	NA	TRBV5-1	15	TGCGCCAGCAGCGACACTAGCGGGAGCGGGAATGAGCAGTTCTTC	CASSDTSGSGNEQFF
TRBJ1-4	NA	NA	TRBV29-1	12	TGCAGCGTGTATAGCGGGGGTGAAAAACTGTTTTTT	CSVYSGGEKLFF
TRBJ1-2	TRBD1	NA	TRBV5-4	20	TGTGCCAGCAGCTTGGACGGGAGGCCACAGGGGGCCACGAGCGGCTATGGCTACACCTTC	CASSLDGRPQGATSGYGYTF
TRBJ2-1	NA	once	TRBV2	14	TGTGCCAGCACCGGGACACGAGCCTACAATGAGCAGTTCTTC	CASTGTRAYNEQFF
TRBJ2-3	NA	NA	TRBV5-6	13	TGTGCCTCCCAAACAGGGAGCACAGATACGCAGTATTTT	CASQTGSTDTQYF
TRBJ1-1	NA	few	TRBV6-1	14	TGTGCCAGCAGTGAGGGAGACGGCGGCACTGAAGCTTTCTTT	CASSEGDGGTEAFF
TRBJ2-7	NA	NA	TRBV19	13	TGTGCCAGTAGTCGGGCAGCTTTTTACGAGCAGTACTTC	CASSRAAFYEQYF
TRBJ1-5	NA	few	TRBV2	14	TGTGCCAGCAGTGACAGGACGGGCAATCAGCCCCAGCATTTT	CASSDRTGNQPQHF
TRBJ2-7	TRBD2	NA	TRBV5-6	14	TGTGCCAGCAGCCCGGGGGGACTGTTCTACGAGCAGTACTTC	CASSPGGLFYEQYF
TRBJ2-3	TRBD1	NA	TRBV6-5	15	TGTGCCAGCAGTTACGGGGACAGGTTCACAGATACGCAGTATTTT	CASSYGDRFTDTQYF
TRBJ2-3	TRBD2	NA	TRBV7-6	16	TGTGCCAGCACCCTAGAGGCGACTAGCCGCACAGATACGCAGTATTTT	CASTLEATSRTDTQYF
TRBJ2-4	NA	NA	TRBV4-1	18	TGCGCCAGCAGCCAAGACACGCAGGCTCCTTTAGCCAAAAACATTCAGTACTTC	CASSQDTQAPLAKNIQYF
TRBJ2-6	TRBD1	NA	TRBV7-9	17	TGTGCCAGCAGCTTAGGATCTACAGGGGCTGGGGCCAACGTCCTGACTTTC	CASSLGSTGAGANVLTF